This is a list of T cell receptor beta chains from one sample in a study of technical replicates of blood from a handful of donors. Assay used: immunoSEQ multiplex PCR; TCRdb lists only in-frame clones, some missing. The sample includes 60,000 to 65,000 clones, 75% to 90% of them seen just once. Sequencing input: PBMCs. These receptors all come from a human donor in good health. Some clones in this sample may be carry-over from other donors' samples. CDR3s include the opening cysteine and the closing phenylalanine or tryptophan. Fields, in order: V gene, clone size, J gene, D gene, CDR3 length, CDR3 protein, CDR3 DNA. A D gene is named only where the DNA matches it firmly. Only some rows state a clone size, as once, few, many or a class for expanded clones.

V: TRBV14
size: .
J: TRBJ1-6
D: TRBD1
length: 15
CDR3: CASSPRGGTNSPLHF
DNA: TGTGCCAGCAGCCCTCGAGGGGGCACGAATTCACCCCTCCACTTT

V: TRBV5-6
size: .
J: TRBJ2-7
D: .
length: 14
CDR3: CASSRGDNFYEQYF
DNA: TGTGCCAGCAGCCGAGGGGACAATTTCTACGAGCAGTACTTC

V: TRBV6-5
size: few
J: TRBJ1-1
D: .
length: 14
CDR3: CASSYQGRGNEAFF
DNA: TGTGCCAGCAGTTACCAGGGGCGCGGTAATGAAGCTTTCTTT

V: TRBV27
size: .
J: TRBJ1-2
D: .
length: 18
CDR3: CASSLEGQGRKPLYGYTF
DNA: TGTGCCAGCAGTTTAGAAGGGCAGGGGAGAAAACCCCTCTATGGCTACACCTTC

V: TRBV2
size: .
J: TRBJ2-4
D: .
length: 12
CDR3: CASSDRGYIQYF
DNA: TGTGCCAGCAGTGACCGGGGTTACATTCAGTACTTC

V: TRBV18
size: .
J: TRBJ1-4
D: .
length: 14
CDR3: CASSPEGVDEKLFF
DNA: TGTGCCAGCTCACCAGAGGGGGTTGATGAAAAACTGTTTTTT

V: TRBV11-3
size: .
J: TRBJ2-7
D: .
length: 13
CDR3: CASSLHLYSEQYF
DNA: TGTGCCAGCAGCCTGCATCTGTACTCCGAGCAGTACTTC

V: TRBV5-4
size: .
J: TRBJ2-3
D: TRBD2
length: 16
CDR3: CASSSGTSGTTDTQYF
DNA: TGTGCCAGCAGCTCGGGGACTAGCGGGACCACAGATACGCAGTATTTT

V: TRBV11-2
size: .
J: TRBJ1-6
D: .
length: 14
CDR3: CASSYRQDNSPLHF
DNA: TGTGCCAGCAGCTACCGACAGGATAATTCACCCCTCCACTTT

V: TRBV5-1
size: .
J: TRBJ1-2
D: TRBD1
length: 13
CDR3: CASSGTGRVGYTF
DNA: TGCGCCAGCAGCGGGACAGGGCGCGTTGGCTACACCTTC

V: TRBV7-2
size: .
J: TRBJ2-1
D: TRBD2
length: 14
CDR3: CASNHLGTKREQFF
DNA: TGTGCCAGCAACCACCTAGGGACTAAACGTGAGCAGTTCTTC

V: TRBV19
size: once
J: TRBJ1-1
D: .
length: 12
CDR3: CASSRRGSEAFF
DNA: TGTGCCAGTAGTCGCCGAGGGTCTGAAGCTTTCTTT

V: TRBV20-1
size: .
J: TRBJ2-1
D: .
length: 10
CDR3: CSATRGGQFF
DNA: TGCAGTGCCACCCGGGGAGGGCAGTTCTTC

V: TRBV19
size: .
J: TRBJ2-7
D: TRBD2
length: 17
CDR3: CASSTLYASGGRDEQYF
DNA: TGTGCCAGTAGTACACTTTACGCTTCCGGCGGGAGGGACGAGCAGTACTTC

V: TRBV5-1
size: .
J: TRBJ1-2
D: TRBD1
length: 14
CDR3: CASSDPGQLYGYTF
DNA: TGCGCCAGCAGCGACCCGGGACAGCTCTATGGCTACACCTTC

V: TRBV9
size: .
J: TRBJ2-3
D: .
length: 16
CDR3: CASSVEGGLSTGTQYF
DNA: TGTGCCAGCAGCGTAGAGGGGGGGCTTAGCACAGGTACGCAGTATTTT

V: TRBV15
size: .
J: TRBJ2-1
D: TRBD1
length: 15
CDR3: CATSPGTGGTYEQFF
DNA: TGTGCCACCAGTCCCGGGACAGGGGGAACTTATGAGCAGTTCTTC

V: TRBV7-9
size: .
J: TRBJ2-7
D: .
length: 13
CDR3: CASSLEAPDEQYF
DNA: TGTGCCAGCAGCTTAGAAGCGCCCGACGAGCAGTACTTC

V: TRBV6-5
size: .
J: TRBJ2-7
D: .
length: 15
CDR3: CASRRTAILTYEQYF
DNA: TGTGCCAGCAGGAGGACAGCCATCTTGACCTACGAGCAGTACTTC

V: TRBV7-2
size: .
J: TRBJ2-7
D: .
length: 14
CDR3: CASSFGGSTYEQYF
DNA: TGTGCCAGCAGCTTTGGGGGGAGTACCTACGAGCAGTACTTC

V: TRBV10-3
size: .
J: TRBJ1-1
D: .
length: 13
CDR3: CAISTGPGTEAFF
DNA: TGTGCCATCAGTACAGGGCCGGGCACTGAAGCTTTCTTT

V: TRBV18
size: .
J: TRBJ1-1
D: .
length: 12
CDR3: CASSSEVGEAFF
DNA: TGTGCCAGCTCTTCCGAGGTGGGTGAAGCTTTCTTT

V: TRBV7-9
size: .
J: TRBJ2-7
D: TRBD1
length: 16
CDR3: CASSLVAAGGPGEQYF
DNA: TGTGCCAGCAGCTTAGTTGCGGCAGGGGGCCCGGGGGAGCAGTACTTC

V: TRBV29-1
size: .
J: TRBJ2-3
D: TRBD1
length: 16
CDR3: CSVGPRTGEGSGTQYF
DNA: TGCAGCGTAGGACCCCGGACAGGGGAAGGGTCGGGTACGCAGTATTTT

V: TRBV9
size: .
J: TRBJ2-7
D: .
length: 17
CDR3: CASSVGGLADSSYEQYF
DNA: TGTGCCAGCAGCGTAGGGGGGCTAGCGGACAGCTCCTACGAGCAGTACTTC

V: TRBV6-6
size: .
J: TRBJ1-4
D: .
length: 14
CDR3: CASSSRAGGEKLFF
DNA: TGTGCCAGCAGTTCCAGGGCGGGAGGTGAAAAACTGTTTTTT

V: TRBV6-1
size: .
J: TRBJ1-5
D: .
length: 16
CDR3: CASSASRGSRNQPQHF
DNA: TGTGCCAGCAGTGCCAGTAGGGGTAGTCGCAATCAGCCCCAGCATTTT

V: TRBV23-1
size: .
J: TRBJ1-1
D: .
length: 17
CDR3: CASPHRDEQHGRGEAFF
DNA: TGCGCCAGCCCCCACAGGGATGAGCAACACGGCCGGGGTGAAGCTTTCTTT

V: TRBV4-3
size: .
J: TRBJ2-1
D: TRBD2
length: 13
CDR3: CASSQDWGGQQFF
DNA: TGCGCCAGCAGCCAAGATTGGGGGGGACAGCAGTTCTTC

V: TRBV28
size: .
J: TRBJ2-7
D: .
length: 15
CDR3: CASSPGKRQEPEQYF
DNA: TGTGCCAGCAGTCCAGGTAAGAGACAGGAACCCGAGCAGTACTTC

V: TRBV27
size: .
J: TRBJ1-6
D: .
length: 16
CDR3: CASSFQGDRQNSPLHF
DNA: TGTGCCAGCAGTTTTCAAGGGGATAGACAGAATTCACCCCTCCACTTT

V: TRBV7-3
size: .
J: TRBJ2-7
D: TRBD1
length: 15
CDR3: CASSLSGTGGSEQYF
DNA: TGTGCCAGCAGCTTATCGGGGACAGGGGGCTCCGAGCAGTACTTC

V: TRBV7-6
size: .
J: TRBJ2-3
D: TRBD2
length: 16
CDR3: CASSRGTNAVGDTQYF
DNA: TGTGCCAGCAGCCGGGGGACTAACGCTGTGGGAGATACGCAGTATTTT

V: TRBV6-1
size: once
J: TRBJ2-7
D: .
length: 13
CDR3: CASKETLAGEQYF
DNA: TGTGCCAGCAAAGAGACCTTAGCCGGGGAGCAGTACTTC

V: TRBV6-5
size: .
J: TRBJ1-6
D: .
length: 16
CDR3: CASSYRESSYNSPLHF
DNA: TGTGCCAGCAGTTACAGGGAGAGCTCCTATAATTCACCCCTCCACTTT